Below, 22 T cell receptor beta chains from the same sample are listed, as sequenced in a study of CD8+ T cells in alopecia areata. Treatment: oral pan-JAK inhibitor, 5-10 mg twice daily. Isolated RNA was reverse transcribed into cDNA used as the sequencing template. The assay was immunoSEQ multiplex PCR, and TCRdb's table has in-frame clones only and misses some. This sample has 110,000 or so clones, with less than 60% found just once. This material consisted of CD4+ T cells sorted from blood, taken at week 24, from a patient treated with tofacitinib. These receptors all come from a human donor with alopecia areata.

The CDR3 DNA follows: TGTGCCAGCACTAGGCTCGGGTCACCCCTCCACTTT. Residues: CASTRLGSPLHF. The chain uses TRBV2 and TRBJ1-6; D is undetermined. The CDR3 is 12 amino acids. Trimming took off 7 bases at V and 10 bases at J, with 11 bases between the two ends. The germline gives CDR1 SNHLY, CDR2 FYNNEI.

The V and J genes are TRBV29-1 and TRBJ2-1; possible D gene TRBD1, 6 bases. The V gene lost 7 bases and the J gene lost 7 bases, with 14 bases spanning the gap. CDR1 and CDR2 (germline): SQVTM, ANQGSEA. This CDR3 has 12 amino acids. Here the CDR3 DNA reads TGCAGCGCTCGACAGGCAGGGAATGAGCAGTTCTTC. The encoded protein is CSARQAGNEQFF.

V usage is TRBV7-6 and J usage is TRBJ2-7; 8 nucleotides match TRBD2. V dropped 0 bases and J dropped 0; count of bases not matched to a gene: 10. Per germline, CDR1 SGHVS and CDR2 FNYEAQ. The CDR3 is 18 residues long. The CDR3 is CASSLAPLAGGDSYEQYF. In DNA form, the CDR3 reads TGTGCCAGCAGCTTAGCACCCCTGGCGGGGGGAGACTCCTACGAGCAGTACTTC.

This chain joins TRBV6-5 and TRBJ2-3; no clear D gene. Trimming removed 8 bases from V and 2 bases from J, with 8 bases in between. The CDR3 has 12 residues. Germline V gene lookup returns CDR1 MNHEY and CDR2 SVGAGI. The CDR3 loop is CASPDFTDTQYF. The CDR3 bases are TGTGCCAGCCCGGATTTCACAGATACGCAGTATTTT.

This clone was counted between two and nine times. The chain employs TRBV5-8 and TRBJ2-7; tentatively, D is TRBD1 (5 bases). In germline, CDR1 is SGHTS, CDR2 YDEGEE. This CDR3 has 15 residues. Trimming cost V 6 bases and J 4 bases, with 20 bases left between them. The CDR3 protein is CASTRGFQGVYEQYF. Written as DNA, the CDR3 is TGTGCCAGCACCCGAGGATTCCAGGGCGTATACGAGCAGTACTTC.

This clone appeared a few times. This chain links TRBV30 with TRBJ2-1; no firm D call. Trimming stripped 5 bases from V and 6 bases from J, with 14 bases between. The CDR3 has 13 residues. Germline CDR1 GTSNPN, CDR2 SVGIG (reference sequence). The CDR3 reads CAWAEGRLNEQFF. In nucleotides, the CDR3 is TGTGCCTGGGCGGAAGGGCGCCTCAATGAGCAGTTCTTC.

This rearrangement joins TRBV10-3 to TRBJ2-3; TRBD2 matches at 8 bases. This CDR3 is built from 14 residues. The germline V gene has CDR1 ENHRY and CDR2 SYGVKD. J was trimmed by 1 base and V by 7 bases; bases with no gene match: 4. The CDR3 coding sequence is TGTGCCATCAAGACAGCGGGGGGCACAGATACGCAGTATTTT. This translates into CAIKTAGGTDTQYF.

The chain is built from TRBV23-1 and TRBJ1-4, with D perhaps TRBD1 (6 bases). TRBV23-1 is filed as an ORF, its function uncertain. The CDR3 is 13 amino acids. Trimming took off 8 bases at V and 8 bases at J, with 15 bases between the two ends. CDR3 residues: CASGTSAGEKLFF. The CDR3 DNA is TGCGCCAGCGGGACATCGGCTGGGGAAAAACTGTTTTTT.

The V and J genes are TRBV7-9 and TRBJ1-1, with D tentatively TRBD1 (5 bases). The germline V and J ends were trimmed by 5 bases and 0 bases, with 13 bases remaining between them. Germline V gene sequence: CDR1 SEHNR, CDR2 FQNEAQ (reference sequence). This CDR3 has 15 amino acids. The CDR3 protein is CASSQGTVMNTEAFF. CDR3 nucleotides: TGTGCCAGCAGCCAAGGGACTGTCATGAACACTGAAGCTTTCTTT.

This clone was seen a few times. J is TRBJ2-1 and V is TRBV30, with D tentatively TRBD2 (6 bases). V was shortened by 2 bases and J by 6 bases, with 17 bases between the two germline ends. Germline CDR1 and CDR2: GTSNPN and SVGIG (reference sequence). CDR3 length equals 15 residues. The CDR3 DNA reads TGTGCCTGGAGTTCTCGCGGGACTCTCGGCAATGAGCAGTTCTTC. It encodes CAWSSRGTLGNEQFF.

V and J are TRBV4-2 and TRBJ2-3; 7 nucleotides agree with TRBD1. Trimming took 4 bases from V and 3 from J; bases not matched to a gene: 10. CDR1 and CDR2 from the germline V gene are LGHNA and YNFKEQ. The CDR3 is 16 amino acids. DNA of the CDR3: TGTGCCAGCAGCCCTGGACAGGCCTTCCGGACAGATACGCAGTATTTT. Its translation: CASSPGQAFRTDTQYF.

V usage is TRBV9 and J usage is TRBJ2-1, with 13 bases matching TRBD2. Germline CDR1 reads SGDLS; CDR2 reads YYNGEE. This CDR3 is 17 amino acids long. V trimming: 0 bases; J trimming: 4 bases; junction bases outside the gene matches: 4. The CDR3 region has the DNA TGTGCCAGCAGCGTAGAGACTAGCGGGGGGCCTTACAATGAGCAGTTCTTC. Translating it yields CASSVETSGGPYNEQFF. Drawing the rest from reference TRBV9 and TRBJ2-1, the complete variable domain is DSGVTQTPKHLITATGQRVTLRCSPRSGDLSVYWYQQSLDQGLQFLIQYYNGEERAKGNILERFSAQQFPDLHSELNLSSLELGDSALYFCASSVETSGGPYNEQFFGPGTRLTVL.

For the CDR3, the DNA is TGTGCCAGCAGTTACTCGTCTGGGCAGGGAAACTACGAGCAGTACTTC. It yields the protein CASSYSSGQGNYEQYF. The chain combines TRBV6-5 with TRBJ2-7; maybe TRBD1 (5 bases). CDR1 and CDR2 from the germline V gene are MNHEY and SVGAGI. Between the trimmed V and J ends, which lost 0 bases and 3 bases, there was a span of 15 bases. The CDR3 consists of 16 residues.

J is TRBJ2-7 and V is TRBV30, with 10 bases identical to TRBD2. The CDR3 has 15 residues. The germline gives CDR1 GTSNPN, CDR2 SVGIG (reference sequence). Trimming took 4 bases from V and 4 from J; bases not matched to a gene: 10. For the CDR3, the DNA is TGTGCCTGGAAGGGGATTAGCGGGGGGCCTTACGAGCAGTACTTC. Its protein product is CAWKGISGGPYEQYF. The variable domain in full, completed from reference TRBV30 and TRBJ2-7, reads SQTIHQWPATLVQPVGSPLSLECTVEGTSNPNLYWYRQAAGRGLQLLFYSVGIGQISSEVPQNLSASRPQDRQFILSSKKLLLSDSGFYLCAWKGISGGPYEQYFGPGTRLTVT.

This clone was detected a few times. The CDR3 region has the DNA TGTGCCAGCAGTTACAGGAGCGGGGGTTCAGATACGCAGTATTTT. Translated: CASSYRSGGSDTQYF. This chain connects TRBV6-5 to TRBJ2-3; 8 bases are shared with TRBD2. The CDR3 covers 15 residues. Germline CDR1 MNHEY, CDR2 SVGAGI. J was trimmed by 4 bases and V by 2 bases; bases with no gene match: 5.

The chain uses TRBV23-1 and TRBJ1-2; TRBD1 matches 9 bases. TRBV23-1 is identified as an open reading frame with a role that is uncertain. The V segment lost 2 bases and the J segment 4 bases; nucleotides outside the gene matches: 5. The CDR3 covers 15 residues. This CDR3 reads CASSQGTGQPYGYTF. The CDR3, as DNA: TGCGCCAGCAGTCAAGGGACAGGGCAACCCTATGGCTACACCTTC.

V gene TRBV5-1 combines with J gene TRBJ2-2; perhaps TRBD1 as D (7 bases). CDR1 and CDR2 from the germline V gene are SGHRS and YFSETQ. Trimming cost V 3 bases and J 4 bases, with 13 bases left between them. The CDR3 consists of 15 residues. This CDR3 is CASSSGTAGTGELFF. Written as DNA, the CDR3 is TGCGCCAGCAGCTCCGGGACAGCGGGCACCGGGGAGCTGTTTTTT.

This sequence joins TRBV2 and TRBJ1-2, with D possibly being TRBD1 (5 bases). V was cut by 8 bases and J by 2 bases, with 15 bases left in between. The germline V gene has CDR1 SNHLY and CDR2 FYNNEI. The CDR3 is 14 amino acids. The CDR3 region has the DNA TGTGCCAGCCAGGTTGACAGAAGCAACTATGGCTACACCTTC. Amino acids: CASQVDRSNYGYTF.

The J gene is TRBJ2-7, the V gene TRBV12-5, with D possibly called TRBD1 or TRBD2 (5 bases each). Trimming cost V 7 bases and J 4 bases, with 23 bases left between them. Per the germline V gene, CDR1 is LGHNT and CDR2 is FRNRAP. The CDR3 runs to 16 residues. CDR3 in amino acids: CASAQTTGTGTYEQYF. CDR3 bases: TGTGCTAGTGCTCAGACAACCGGGACGGGAACGTACGAGCAGTACTTC.

Only a few counts were recorded for this clone. The chain employs TRBV11-1 and TRBJ1-6; no clear D. V lost 6 bases, J lost 7 bases, and 7 bases lay in between. Germline CDR1 SGHAT, CDR2 FQDESV (reference sequence). The CDR3 consists of 12 residues. Here the CDR3 reads CASRKENSPLHF. CDR3 coding DNA: TGTGCCAGCAGGAAGGAGAATTCACCCCTCCACTTT.

This clone was detected only once. V usage is TRBV30 and J usage is TRBJ1-5; D is possibly TRBD1 (6 bases). Germline loops: CDR1 GTSNPN, CDR2 SVGIG (reference sequence). CDR3 length equals 14 residues. The V end lost 3 bases, the J end lost 1 base, and 10 bases lay between the germline ends. CDR3 DNA sequence: TGTGCCTGGAGGATCCAGGGGAGCAATCAGCCCCAGCATTTT. It yields the protein CAWRIQGSNQPQHF.

The rearrangement links TRBV29-1 to TRBJ1-2; a weak D match, TRBD1 (5 bases). Trimming removed 6 bases from V and 1 base from J, with 15 bases in between. The CDR3 has 14 residues. The V gene's germline CDR1 is SQVTM and CDR2 ANQGSEA. DNA for the CDR3: TGCAGCGTGGGGGGATCGTCGGTTAACTATGGCTACACCTTC. Translated: CSVGGSSVNYGYTF.